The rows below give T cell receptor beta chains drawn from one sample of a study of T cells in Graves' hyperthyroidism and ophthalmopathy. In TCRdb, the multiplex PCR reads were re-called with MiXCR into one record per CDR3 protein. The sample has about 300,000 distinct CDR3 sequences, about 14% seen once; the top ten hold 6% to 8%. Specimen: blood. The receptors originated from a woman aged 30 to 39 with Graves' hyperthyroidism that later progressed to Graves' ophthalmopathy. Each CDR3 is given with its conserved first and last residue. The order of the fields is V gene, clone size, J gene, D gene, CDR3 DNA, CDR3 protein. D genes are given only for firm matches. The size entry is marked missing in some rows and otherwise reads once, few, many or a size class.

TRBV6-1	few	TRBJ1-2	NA	TGTGCCAGCAACGGAAACTATGGCTACACCTTC	CASNGNYGYTF
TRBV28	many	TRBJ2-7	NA	TGTGCCAGCAGTTCCCCAGGCACCTACGAGCAGTACTTC	CASSSPGTYEQYF
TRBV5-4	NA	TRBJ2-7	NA	TGTGCCAGCAGCTTGGGGCAGGCCTCCTACGAGCAGTACTTC	CASSLGQASYEQYF
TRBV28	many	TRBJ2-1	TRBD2	TGTGCCAGCAGTCGTGGACTAGCGGGAGGCTTCTCCTACAATGAGCAGTTCTTC	CASSRGLAGGFSYNEQFF
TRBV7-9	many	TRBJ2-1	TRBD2	TGTGCCAGCAGCCTAGGGTCCCCGGGAGGTTACAATGAGCAGTTCTTC	CASSLGSPGGYNEQFF
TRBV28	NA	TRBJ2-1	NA	TGTGCCAGCCGACCCGCTGCCGAGGGGTACAATGAGCAGTTCTTC	CASRPAAEGYNEQFF
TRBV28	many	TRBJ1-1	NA	TGTGCCAGCAGTTTGGGCAGGCGCGTGGCGAACACTGAAGCTTTCTTT	CASSLGRRVANTEAFF
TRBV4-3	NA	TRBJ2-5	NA	TGCGCCAGCAGCCCTAGTCTCTCGGCACTTCAAGAGACCCAGTACTTC	CASSPSLSALQETQYF
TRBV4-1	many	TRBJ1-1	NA	TGCGCCAGCAGCCACCCTCCCGGGGGAGTCACTGAAGCTTTCTTT	CASSHPPGGVTEAFF
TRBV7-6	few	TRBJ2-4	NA	TGTGCCAGCAGCTTAGGGGTGAGAGGGACACTAGCCAAAAACATTCAGTACTTC	CASSLGVRGTLAKNIQYF
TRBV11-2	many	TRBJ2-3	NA	TGTGCCAGCAGCTTAGCGGGAGTAAGCACAGATACGCAGTATTTT	CASSLAGVSTDTQYF
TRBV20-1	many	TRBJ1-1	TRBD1	TGCAGTGCTACCCTCGGCAGGGGGCGGTTTAAAGCTTTCTTT	CSATLGRGRFKAFF
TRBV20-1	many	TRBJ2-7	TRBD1	TGCAGGGCCGAGGGGACAGTATCCTACGAGCAGTACTTC	CRAEGTVSYEQYF
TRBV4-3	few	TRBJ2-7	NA	TGCGTCAGCAGCCAAGATTTAACAGGGACAAGATACGAGCAGTACTTC	CVSSQDLTGTRYEQYF
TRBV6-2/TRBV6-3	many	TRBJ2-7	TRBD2	TGTGCCAGCACCCCGGCACTAGCGGATTACGAGCAGTACTTC	CASTPALADYEQYF
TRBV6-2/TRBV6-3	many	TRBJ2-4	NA	TGTGCCAGCAGTTACCGCCGAGGGACCGCAATGAACATTCAGTACTTC	CASSYRRGTAMNIQYF
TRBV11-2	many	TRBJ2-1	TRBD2	TGTGCCAGCAGCTTCGACCTAGCGGGAGGGCAAGGTGAGCAGTTCTTC	CASSFDLAGGQGEQFF
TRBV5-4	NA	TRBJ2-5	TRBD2	TGTGCCAGCAGCTTGGTTGCGGGAGCGGAAGAGACCCAGTACTTC	CASSLVAGAEETQYF
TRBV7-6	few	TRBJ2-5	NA	TGTGCCAGCAGCAAAACCTTAGAGGCCCAGTACTTC	CASSKTLEAQYF
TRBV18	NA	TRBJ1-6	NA	TGTGCCAGCTCACCCGGGTCCAACGCAGGATCACCCCTCCACTTT	CASSPGSNAGSPLHF
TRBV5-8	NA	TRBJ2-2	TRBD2	TGTGCCAGCAGCGGGTTTCCGGGAGGGAACACCGGGGGGCTGTTTTTT	CASSGFPGGNTGGLFF
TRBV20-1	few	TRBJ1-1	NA	TGCAGTGCTAGAAAAGGGTCGACTGAAGCTTTCTTT	CSARKGSTEAFF
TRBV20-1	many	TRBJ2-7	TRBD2	TGCAGTGCTATGGGACTAGCGGGACTGGGGTCCTACGAGCAGTACTTC	CSAMGLAGLGSYEQYF
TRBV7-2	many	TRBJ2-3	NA	TGTGCCAGCAGAAAAAAAGGTGGCACAGATACGCAGTATTTT	CASRKKGGTDTQYF
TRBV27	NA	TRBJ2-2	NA	TGTGCCAGCAGTTTATGGGGGGCCACGAACACCGGGGAGCTGTTTTTT	CASSLWGATNTGELFF
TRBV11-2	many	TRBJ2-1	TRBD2	TGTGCCAGCAGCTTATTCTCGTCTTCGGGGCTAGCGGGATCCTACAATGAGCAGTTCTTC	CASSLFSSSGLAGSYNEQFF
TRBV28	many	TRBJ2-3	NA	TGTGCCAGCAGTTTGGTGGCGGCCACAGATACGCAGTATTTT	CASSLVAATDTQYF
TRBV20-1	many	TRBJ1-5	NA	TGCAGTGGAGGGGGGGCCCGGCCCCAGCATTTT	CSGGGARPQHF
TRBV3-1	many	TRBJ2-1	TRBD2	TGTGCCAGCAGCCAAGGACTAGCGGGAGTTTTCGAGCAGTTCTTC	CASSQGLAGVFEQFF
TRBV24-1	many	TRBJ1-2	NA	TGTGCCACCAGTGACGGGCCCTCCTATGGCTACACCTTC	CATSDGPSYGYTF
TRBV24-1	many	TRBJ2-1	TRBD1	TGTGCCACCAGTGATTCCAGGCCGGGACAGGGGAGGAATGAGCAGTTCTTC	CATSDSRPGQGRNEQFF
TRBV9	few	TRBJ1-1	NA	TGTGCCAGCAGCGAAGGGGACGGCACTGAAGCTTTCTTT	CASSEGDGTEAFF
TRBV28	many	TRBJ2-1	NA	TGTGCCAGCAGTCTTTCACTAGACTCCCACCTTTACAATGAGCAGTTCTTC	CASSLSLDSHLYNEQFF
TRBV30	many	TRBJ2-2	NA	TGTGCCTGGAATTGGTTCACCGGGGAGCTGTTTTTT	CAWNWFTGELFF
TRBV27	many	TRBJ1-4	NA	TGTGCCAGCAGTTCACTCTCTTCGACAACTAATGAAAAACTGTTTTTT	CASSSLSSTTNEKLFF
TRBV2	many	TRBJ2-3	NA	TGTGCCAGCAGTGAAGGGTGGAGCACAGATACGCAGTATTTT	CASSEGWSTDTQYF
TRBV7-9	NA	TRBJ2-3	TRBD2	TGTGCCAGCAGCTTCAAGGGCGGGAGGGTGGATACGCAGTATTTT	CASSFKGGRVDTQYF
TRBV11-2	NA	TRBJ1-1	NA	TGTGCCAGCAGCAGCGGTCTGGGGGATTTCGCTGAAGCTTTCTTT	CASSSGLGDFAEAFF
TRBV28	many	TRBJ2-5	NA	TGTGCCAGCAGTCCTCCGGACCAGCCCGGGGCCCAGTACTTC	CASSPPDQPGAQYF
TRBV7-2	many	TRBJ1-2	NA	TGTGCCAGCAGCTTCTTAGCCAGGGATGGCTACACCTTC	CASSFLARDGYTF